This T cell receptor (beta chain) stems from a study of blood T cell repertoires in COVID-19. Study-wide background: COVID-19 samples collected from the United States, Italy and Spain covered acute and convalescent phases. In each case, the material was cDNA or gDNA derived from T cells, B-cell-depleted T cells, or PBMCs.

Authors' analysis steps: Reference gene primer amplification in the assay estimated nucleated cell counts. Profiling relied on immunoSEQ multiplex PCR, and the TCRdb table lists in-frame clones only, not all of them. The V and J calls and clone size were taken over from that table, and D and trimming were inferred from the DNA. The data hold under 45,000 clones, with around 80% observed a single time. This CDR3 has 20 amino acids. CDR1 is MGHRA, CDR2 YSYEKL, per germline. After removal of 4 bases from V and 9 bases from J, the junction contained 27 bases not matched to a gene. Source material: peripheral blood. This TCR came from a human donor in a cohort sampled during active COVID-19. The gene calls are TRBV4-1 and TRBJ2-1; 7 nucleotides align to TRBD1. The CDR3 loop reads CASSPRQRQGISLRTSEQFF. The CDR3 bases are TGCGCCAGCAGCCCCCGGCAGAGACAGGGTATAAGCCTAAGGACAAGTGAGCAGTTCTTC.